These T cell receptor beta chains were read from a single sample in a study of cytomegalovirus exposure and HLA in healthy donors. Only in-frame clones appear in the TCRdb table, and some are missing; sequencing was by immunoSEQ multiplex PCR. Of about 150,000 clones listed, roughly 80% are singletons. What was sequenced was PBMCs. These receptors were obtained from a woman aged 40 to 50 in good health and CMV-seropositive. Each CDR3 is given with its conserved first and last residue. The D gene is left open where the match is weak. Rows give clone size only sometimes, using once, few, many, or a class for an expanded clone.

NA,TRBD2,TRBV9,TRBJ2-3,TGTGCCAGCAGCGTACAAGGCTTTGTGGCGGGGGGGCCAGATACGCAGTATTTT,CASSVQGFVAGGPDTQYF
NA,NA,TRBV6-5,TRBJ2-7,TGTGCCAGCAGTTTACTAGGGACTCTAGCCGACGAGCAGTACTTC,CASSLLGTLADEQYF
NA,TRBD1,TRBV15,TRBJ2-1,TGTGCCACCAGCTTACGGACAGGGAAACGTTTAGAGCAGTTCTTC,CATSLRTGKRLEQFF
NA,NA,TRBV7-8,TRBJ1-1,TGTGCCAGCAGCCCAGGGAGGGCAGCCCGGGGAGCTTTCTTT,CASSPGRAARGAFF
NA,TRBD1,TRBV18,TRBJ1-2,TGTGCCAGCTCACCACCGCTACAGGGGGCTTTTGGCTACACCTTC,CASSPPLQGAFGYTF
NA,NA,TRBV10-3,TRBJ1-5,TGTGCCATCAGGAATGTCCCAGGGGTGATCGACGATCAGCCCCAGCATTTT,CAIRNVPGVIDDQPQHF
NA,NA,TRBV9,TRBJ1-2,TGTGCCAGCAGCAAAATAGAGAGCTACACCTTC,CASSKIESYTF
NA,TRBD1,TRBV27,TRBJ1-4,TGTGCCAGCAGTACGACAGGGACGGTCGATGAAAAACTGTTTTTT,CASSTTGTVDEKLFF
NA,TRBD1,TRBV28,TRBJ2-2,TGTGCCAGCAGTTTGTATCGGACAGGGGATCGCGGGGAGCTGTTTTTT,CASSLYRTGDRGELFF
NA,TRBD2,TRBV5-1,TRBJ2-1,TGCGCCAGCAGCATACGGACTAGCGGGGGGGCCAATGAGCAGTTCTTC,CASSIRTSGGANEQFF
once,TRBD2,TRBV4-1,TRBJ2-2,TGCGCCAGCAGCCCTGGGTGGCTAGCGGTTACCGGGGAGCTGTTTTTT,CASSPGWLAVTGELFF
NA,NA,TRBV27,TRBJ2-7,TGTGCCAGCAGTTTACAGGGATGGGACGAGCAGTACTTC,CASSLQGWDEQYF
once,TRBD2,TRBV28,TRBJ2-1,TGTGCCAGCAGAAATCGACTAGCGGGAGGCTACAATGAGCAGTTCTTC,CASRNRLAGGYNEQFF
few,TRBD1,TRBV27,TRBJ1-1,TGTGCCAGCAGTTTAACGGGACAGGGGTTGTCTGAAGCTTTCTTT,CASSLTGQGLSEAFF
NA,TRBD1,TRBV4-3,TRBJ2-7,TGCGCCAGCAGCCAGGGGACAGTATCCCTCTACGAGCAGTACTTC,CASSQGTVSLYEQYF
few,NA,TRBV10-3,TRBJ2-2,TGTGCCATTCAGGGGAACACCGGGGAGCTGTTTTTT,CAIQGNTGELFF
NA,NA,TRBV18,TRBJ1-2,TGTGCCAGCTCACCATCTTCTTTCTCCGGCTACACCTTC,CASSPSSFSGYTF
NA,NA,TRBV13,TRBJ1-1,TGTGCCAGCAGCCGGAGGTATGTGGTCGGCACTGAAGCTTTCTTT,CASSRRYVVGTEAFF
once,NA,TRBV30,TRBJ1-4,TGTGCCTGGAGTGTACTTTCCGGGGAAAAACTGTTTTTT,CAWSVLSGEKLFF
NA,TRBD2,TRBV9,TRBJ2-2,TGTGCCAGCAGCGGGGCTAGCGGGAGGGCCGGGGAGCTGTTTTTT,CASSGASGRAGELFF
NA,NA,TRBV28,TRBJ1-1,TGTGCCAGCAGTCGAGACAACCGAATGAACACTGAAGCTTTCTTT,CASSRDNRMNTEAFF
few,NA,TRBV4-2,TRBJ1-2,TGTGCCAGCAGCCAAGAAAAGACAAGGGGCAATGGCTACACCTTC,CASSQEKTRGNGYTF
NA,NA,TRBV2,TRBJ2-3,TGTGCCAGCAGTGAAATGGTAGCGTATGAGGATACGCAGTATTTT,CASSEMVAYEDTQYF
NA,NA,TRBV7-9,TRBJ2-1,TGTGCCAGCAGCTTACAGGCTAGCGAGCAGTTCTTC,CASSLQASEQFF
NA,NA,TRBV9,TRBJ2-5,TGTGCCAGCTCTCGGGGGGCGGAGACCCAGTACTTC,CASSRGAETQYF
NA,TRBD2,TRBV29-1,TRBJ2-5,TGCAGCGTTGAAGAGGCTGGGGGACTAGCGGGAGGACTCCAAGAGACCCAGTACTTC,CSVEEAGGLAGGLQETQYF